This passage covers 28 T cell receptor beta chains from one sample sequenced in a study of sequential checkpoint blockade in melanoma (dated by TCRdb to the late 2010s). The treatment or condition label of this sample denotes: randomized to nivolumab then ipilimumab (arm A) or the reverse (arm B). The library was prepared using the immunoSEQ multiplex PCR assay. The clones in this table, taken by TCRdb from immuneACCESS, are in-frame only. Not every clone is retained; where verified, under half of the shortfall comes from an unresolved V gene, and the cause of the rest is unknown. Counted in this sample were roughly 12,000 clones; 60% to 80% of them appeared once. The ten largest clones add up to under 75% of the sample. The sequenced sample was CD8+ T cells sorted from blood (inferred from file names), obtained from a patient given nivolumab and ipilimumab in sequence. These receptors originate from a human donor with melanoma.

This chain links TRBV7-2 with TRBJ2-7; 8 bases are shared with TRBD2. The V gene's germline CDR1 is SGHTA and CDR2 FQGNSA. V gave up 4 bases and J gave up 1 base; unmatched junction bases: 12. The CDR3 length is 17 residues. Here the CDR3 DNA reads TGTGCCAGCAGCTGGGAGCGGGGGACACCTCCGTCCTACGAGCAGTACTTC. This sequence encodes CASSWERGTPPSYEQYF.

CDR3 DNA sequence: TGTGCCAGCAGTTCGTGGGGACAGGTCAATAACTATGGCTACACCTTC. This encodes CASSSWGQVNNYGYTF. The V gene is TRBV5-4, the J gene TRBJ1-2, with 8 bases aligning to TRBD1. Germline V gene lookup returns CDR1 SGHNT and CDR2 YYREEE (reference sequence). Trimming took 5 bases from V and 1 from J; bases not matched to a gene: 10. The CDR3 runs to 16 residues.

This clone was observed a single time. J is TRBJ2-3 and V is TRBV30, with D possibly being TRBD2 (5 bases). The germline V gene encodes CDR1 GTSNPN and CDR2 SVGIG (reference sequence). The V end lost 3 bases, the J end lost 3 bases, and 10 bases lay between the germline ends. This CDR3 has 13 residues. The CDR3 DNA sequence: TGTGCCTGGAGCTCAGCGGTAACAGATACGCAGTATTTT. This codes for CAWSSAVTDTQYF.

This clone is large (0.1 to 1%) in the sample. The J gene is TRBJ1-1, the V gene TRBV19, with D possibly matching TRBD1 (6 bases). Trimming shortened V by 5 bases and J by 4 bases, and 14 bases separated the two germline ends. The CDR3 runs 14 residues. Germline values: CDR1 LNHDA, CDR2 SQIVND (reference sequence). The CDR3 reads CASSQPQGSTEAFF. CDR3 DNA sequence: TGTGCCAGTAGTCAACCACAGGGATCCACTGAAGCTTTCTTT.

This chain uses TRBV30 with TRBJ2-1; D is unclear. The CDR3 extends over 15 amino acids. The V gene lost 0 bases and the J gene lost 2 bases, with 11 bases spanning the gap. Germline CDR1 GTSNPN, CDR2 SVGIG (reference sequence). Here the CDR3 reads CAWSVLGEPYNEQFF. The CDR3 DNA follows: TGTGCCTGGAGTGTTTTAGGAGAACCCTACAATGAGCAGTTCTTC.

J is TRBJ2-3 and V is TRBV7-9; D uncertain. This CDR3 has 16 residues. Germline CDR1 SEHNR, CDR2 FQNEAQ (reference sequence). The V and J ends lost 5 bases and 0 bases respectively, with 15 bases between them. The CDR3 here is CASSPPLSVSTDTQYF. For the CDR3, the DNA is TGTGCCAGCAGCCCCCCCCTAAGCGTAAGCACAGATACGCAGTATTTT.

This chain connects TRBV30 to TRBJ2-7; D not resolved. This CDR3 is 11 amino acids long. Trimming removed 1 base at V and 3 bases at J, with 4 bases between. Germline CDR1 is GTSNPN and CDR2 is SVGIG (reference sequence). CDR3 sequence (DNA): TGTGCCTGGAGTGCCAACTACGAGCAGTACTTC. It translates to CAWSANYEQYF.

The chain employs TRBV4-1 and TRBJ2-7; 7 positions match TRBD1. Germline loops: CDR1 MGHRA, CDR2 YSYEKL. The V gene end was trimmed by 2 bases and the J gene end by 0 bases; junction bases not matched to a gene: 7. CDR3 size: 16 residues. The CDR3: CASSQMPGQSSYEQYF. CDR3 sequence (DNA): TGCGCCAGCAGCCAAATGCCGGGACAGAGCTCCTACGAGCAGTACTTC.

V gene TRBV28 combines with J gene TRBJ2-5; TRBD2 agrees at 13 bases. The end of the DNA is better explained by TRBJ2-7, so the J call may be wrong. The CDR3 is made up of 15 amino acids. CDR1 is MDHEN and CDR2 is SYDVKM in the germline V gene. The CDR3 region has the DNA TGTGCCAGCAGTCTACCACTAGCGGGAGGGGGCGAGCAGTACTTC. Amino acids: CASSLPLAGGGEQYF.

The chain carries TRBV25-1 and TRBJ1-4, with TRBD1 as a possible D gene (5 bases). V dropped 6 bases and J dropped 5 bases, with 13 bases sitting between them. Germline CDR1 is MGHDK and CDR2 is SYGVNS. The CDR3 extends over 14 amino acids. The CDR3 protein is CASSVQGLNEKLFF. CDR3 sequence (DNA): TGTGCCAGCAGCGTGCAGGGATTAAATGAAAAACTGTTTTTT.

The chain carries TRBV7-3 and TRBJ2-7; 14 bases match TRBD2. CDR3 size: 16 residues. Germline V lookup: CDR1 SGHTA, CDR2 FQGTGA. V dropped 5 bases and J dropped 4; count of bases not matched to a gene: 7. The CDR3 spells CASSEGLAGVGYEQYF. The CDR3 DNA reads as TGTGCCAGCAGCGAGGGACTAGCGGGAGTTGGGTACGAGCAGTACTTC.

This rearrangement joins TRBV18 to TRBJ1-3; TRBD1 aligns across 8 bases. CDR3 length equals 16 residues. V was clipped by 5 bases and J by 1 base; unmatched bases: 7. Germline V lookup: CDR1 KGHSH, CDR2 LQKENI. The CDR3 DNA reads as TGTGCCAGCTCAACCGGACAGGGTGGTTCTGGAAACACCATATATTTT. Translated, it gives CASSTGQGGSGNTIYF.

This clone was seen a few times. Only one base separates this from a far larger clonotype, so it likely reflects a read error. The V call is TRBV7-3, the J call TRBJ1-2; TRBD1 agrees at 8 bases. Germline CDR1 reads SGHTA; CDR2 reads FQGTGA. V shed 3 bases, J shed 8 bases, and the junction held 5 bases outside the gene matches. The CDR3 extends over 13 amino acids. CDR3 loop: CASSLAGGWGYTF. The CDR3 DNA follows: TGTGCCAGCAGCTTGGCAGGGGGCTGGGGCTACACCTTC.

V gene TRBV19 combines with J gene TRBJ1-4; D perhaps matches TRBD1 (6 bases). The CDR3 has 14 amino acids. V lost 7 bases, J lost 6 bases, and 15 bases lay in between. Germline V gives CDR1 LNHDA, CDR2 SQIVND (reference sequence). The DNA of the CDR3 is TGTGCCAGTAAGCGACAGGTTGGTGATGAAAAACTGTTTTTT. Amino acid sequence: CASKRQVGDEKLFF.

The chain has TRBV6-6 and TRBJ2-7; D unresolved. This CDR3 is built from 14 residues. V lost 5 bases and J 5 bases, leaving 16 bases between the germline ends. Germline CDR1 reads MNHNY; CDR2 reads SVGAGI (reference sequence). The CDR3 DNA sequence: TGTGCCAGCAGTCTTCTGACGGGTATGGACGAGCAGTACTTC. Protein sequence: CASSLLTGMDEQYF.

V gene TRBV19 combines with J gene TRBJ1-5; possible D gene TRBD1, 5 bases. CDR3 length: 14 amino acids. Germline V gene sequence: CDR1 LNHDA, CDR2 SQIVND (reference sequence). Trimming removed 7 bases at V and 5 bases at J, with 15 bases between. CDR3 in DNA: TGTGCCAGTATGAGGCAGGGTTCACATCAGCCCCAGCATTTT. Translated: CASMRQGSHQPQHF.

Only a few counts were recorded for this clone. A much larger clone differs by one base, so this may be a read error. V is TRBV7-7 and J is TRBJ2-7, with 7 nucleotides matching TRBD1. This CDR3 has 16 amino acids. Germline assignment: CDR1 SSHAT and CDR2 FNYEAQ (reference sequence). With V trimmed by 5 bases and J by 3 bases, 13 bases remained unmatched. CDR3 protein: CASSQDSWAGGYEQYF. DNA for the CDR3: TGTGCCAGCAGCCAAGATTCGTGGGCAGGGGGCTACGAGCAGTACTTC.

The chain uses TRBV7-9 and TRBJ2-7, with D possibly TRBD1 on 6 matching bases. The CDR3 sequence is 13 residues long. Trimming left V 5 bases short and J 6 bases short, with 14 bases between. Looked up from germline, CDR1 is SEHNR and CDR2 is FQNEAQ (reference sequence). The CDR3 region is CASSPQGIGEQYF. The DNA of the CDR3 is TGTGCCAGCAGCCCACAGGGAATTGGCGAGCAGTACTTC.

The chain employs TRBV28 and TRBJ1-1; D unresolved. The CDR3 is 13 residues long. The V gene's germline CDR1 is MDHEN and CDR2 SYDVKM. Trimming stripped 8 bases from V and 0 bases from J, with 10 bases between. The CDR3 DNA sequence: TGTGCCAGCTTTACCTCGGTGAACACTGAAGCTTTCTTT. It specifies CASFTSVNTEAFF.

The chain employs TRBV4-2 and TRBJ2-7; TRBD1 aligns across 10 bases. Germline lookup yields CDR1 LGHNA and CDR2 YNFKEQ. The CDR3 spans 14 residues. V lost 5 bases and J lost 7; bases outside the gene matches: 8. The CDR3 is CASSARQGAQEQYF. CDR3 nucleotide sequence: TGTGCCAGCAGCGCCCGACAGGGGGCGCAGGAGCAGTACTTC.

The CDR3 region is CASSEGAGGQETQYF. CDR3 sequence (DNA): TGTGCCAGCAGTGAAGGGGCGGGGGGTCAAGAGACCCAGTACTTC. The chain combines TRBV6-1 with TRBJ2-5; 8 bases fit TRBD2. V lost 1 base, J lost 2 bases, and 3 bases stayed unmatched. The CDR3 runs 15 residues. Germline V lookup: CDR1 MNHNS, CDR2 SASEGT.

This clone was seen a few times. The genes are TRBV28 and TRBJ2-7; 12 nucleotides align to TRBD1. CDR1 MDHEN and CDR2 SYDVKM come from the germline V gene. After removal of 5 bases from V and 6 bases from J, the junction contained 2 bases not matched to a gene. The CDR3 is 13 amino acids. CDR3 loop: CASSRDRGLEQYF. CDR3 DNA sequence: TGTGCCAGCAGTCGGGACAGGGGGCTCGAGCAGTACTTC.

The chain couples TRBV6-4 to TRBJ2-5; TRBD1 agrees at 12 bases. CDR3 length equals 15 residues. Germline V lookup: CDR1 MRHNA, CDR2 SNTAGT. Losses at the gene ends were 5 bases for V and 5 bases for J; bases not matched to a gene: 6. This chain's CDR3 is CASSTGTGGFETQYF. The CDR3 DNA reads TGTGCCAGCAGTACCGGGACAGGGGGCTTTGAGACCCAGTACTTC.

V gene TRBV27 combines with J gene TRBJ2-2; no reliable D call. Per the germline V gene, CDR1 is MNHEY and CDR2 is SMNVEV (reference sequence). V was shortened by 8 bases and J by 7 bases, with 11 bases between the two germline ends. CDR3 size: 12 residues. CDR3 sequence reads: CASRSYNGELFF. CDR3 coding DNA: TGTGCCAGCCGTTCTTACAACGGGGAGCTGTTTTTT.

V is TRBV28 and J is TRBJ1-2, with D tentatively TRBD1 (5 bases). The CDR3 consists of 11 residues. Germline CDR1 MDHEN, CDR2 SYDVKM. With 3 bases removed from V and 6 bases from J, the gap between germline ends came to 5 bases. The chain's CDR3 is CASSFRDGYTF. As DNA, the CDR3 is TGTGCCAGCAGTTTCAGGGATGGCTACACCTTC.

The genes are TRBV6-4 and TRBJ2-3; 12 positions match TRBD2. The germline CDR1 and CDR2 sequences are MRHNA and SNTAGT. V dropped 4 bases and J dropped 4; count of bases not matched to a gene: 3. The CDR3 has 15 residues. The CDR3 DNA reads TGTGCCAGCAGTGCTAGCGGGGGGGCCCCAGATACGCAGTATTTT. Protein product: CASSASGGAPDTQYF.

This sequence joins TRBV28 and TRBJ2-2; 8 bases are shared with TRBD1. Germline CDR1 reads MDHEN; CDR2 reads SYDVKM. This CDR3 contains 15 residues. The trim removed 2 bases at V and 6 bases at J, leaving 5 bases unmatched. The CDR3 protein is CASSLARGPSGELFF. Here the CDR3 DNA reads TGTGCCAGCAGTTTAGCCAGGGGGCCTTCCGGGGAGCTGTTTTTT.

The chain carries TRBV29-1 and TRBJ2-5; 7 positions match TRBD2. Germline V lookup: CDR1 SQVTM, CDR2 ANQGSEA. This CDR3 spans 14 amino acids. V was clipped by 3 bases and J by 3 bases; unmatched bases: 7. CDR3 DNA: TGCAGCGTTGACCTCCTAGCGGTTGAAGAGACCCAGTACTTC. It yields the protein CSVDLLAVEETQYF.